One and the same sample provided the 4 T cell receptor beta chains below, sequenced in a study of blood T cell repertoires in COVID-19 (dated by TCRdb to 2020 to 2022). The library came from the immunoSEQ multiplex PCR assay. The table was pulled from immuneACCESS by TCRdb, which kept in-frame rearrangements only. Such tables lose some clones; where checked, under half of the loss comes from unresolved V genes, and the rest has no known cause. Within this sample are 150,000 to 200,000 clones, with around 74% of them counted one time only. Jointly, the top ten make up around 2.7% of the sample. The sample comprised peripheral blood. These receptors were collected from an older man with acute or convalescent COVID-19.

The rearrangement links TRBV11-2 to TRBJ1-6; D is ambiguous. The germline V gene has CDR1 SGHAT and CDR2 FQNNGV. CDR3 length: 13 amino acids. Trimming removed 5 bases from V and 4 bases from J, with 6 bases in between. Written as DNA, the CDR3 is TGTGCCAGCAGCCCACAGTATAATTCACCCCTCCACTTT. Protein: CASSPQYNSPLHF.

The chain has TRBV5-1 and TRBJ2-7; D is perhaps TRBD1 (6 bases). V lost 1 base and J 3 bases, leaving 11 bases between the germline ends. Germline V gene sequence: CDR1 SGHRS, CDR2 YFSETQ. The CDR3 contains 14 residues. DNA for the CDR3: TGCGCCAGCAGCTTGCCACACAGGGACTACGAGCAGTACTTC. It codes for CASSLPHRDYEQYF.

In this sample, this clone turned up once. This rearrangement joins TRBV19 to TRBJ1-4; TRBD1 matches at 11 bases. Germline V lookup: CDR1 LNHDA, CDR2 SQIVND (reference sequence). The CDR3 sequence is 17 residues long. Trimming took 6 bases from V and 1 from J; bases not matched to a gene: 7. The CDR3: CASSRDRGLGTNEKLFF. The DNA of the CDR3 is TGTGCCAGTAGCCGGGACAGGGGGTTAGGAACTAATGAAAAACTGTTTTTT.

The chain recombines TRBV6-1 with TRBJ2-3; D not resolved. The CDR3 contains 14 residues. V gave up 6 bases and J gave up 4 bases, with 14 bases separating them. The V gene's germline CDR1 is MNHNS and CDR2 SASEGT. This CDR3 is CASSLTSFADTQYF. The CDR3 DNA follows: TGTGCCAGCAGCTTAACATCTTTCGCAGATACGCAGTATTTT.